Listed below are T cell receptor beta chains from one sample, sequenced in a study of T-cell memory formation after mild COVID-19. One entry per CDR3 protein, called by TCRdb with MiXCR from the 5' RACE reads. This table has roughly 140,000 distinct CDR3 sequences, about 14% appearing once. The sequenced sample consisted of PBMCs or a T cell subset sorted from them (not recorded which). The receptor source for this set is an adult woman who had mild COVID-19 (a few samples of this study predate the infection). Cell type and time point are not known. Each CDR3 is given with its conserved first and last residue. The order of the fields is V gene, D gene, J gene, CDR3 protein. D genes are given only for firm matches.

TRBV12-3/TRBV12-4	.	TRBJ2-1	CASSFVNGVYNEQFF
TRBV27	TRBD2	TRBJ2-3	CASYSLAGGLWDTQYF
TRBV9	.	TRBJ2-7	CASSAGPDQSYEQYF
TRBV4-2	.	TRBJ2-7	CASSQTRGSRSDF
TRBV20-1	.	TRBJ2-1	CSAAEESYNEQFF
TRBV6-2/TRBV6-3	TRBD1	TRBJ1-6	CASSTGAAPLHF
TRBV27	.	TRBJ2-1	CASSFGGSYNEQFF
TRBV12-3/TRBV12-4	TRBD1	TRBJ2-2	CASKGGPGELFF
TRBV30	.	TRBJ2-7	CAWSAGGDRFYEQYF
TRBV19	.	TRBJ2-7	CASSPRTDTTYEQYF
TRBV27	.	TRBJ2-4	CATRDYSGLTKNIQYF
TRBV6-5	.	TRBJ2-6	CASSYSAVSGANVLTF
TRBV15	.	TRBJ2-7	CATSRGEAPYEQYF
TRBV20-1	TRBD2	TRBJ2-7	CSAIGFREGTSGSGESYEQYF
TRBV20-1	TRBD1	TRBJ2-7	CSALGQTRYYEQYF
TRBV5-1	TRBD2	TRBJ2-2	CASSLARLAGNTGELFF
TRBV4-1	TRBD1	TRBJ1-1	CASSQARYRRTGGDTEAFF
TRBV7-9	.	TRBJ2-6	CASSLGGLVVFGANVLTF
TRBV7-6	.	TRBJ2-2	CASSSSTTPGGELFF
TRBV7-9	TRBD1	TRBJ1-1	CASSLPTGRSGEVFF
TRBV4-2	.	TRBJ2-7	CASSLRDEAYEQYF
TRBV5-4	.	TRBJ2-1	CASSLGLAINDEQFF
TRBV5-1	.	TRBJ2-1	CASSLADSNEQFF
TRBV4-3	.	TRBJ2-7	CASSQVFTGAGYEQYF
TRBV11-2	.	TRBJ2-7	CASSLDRVEQYF
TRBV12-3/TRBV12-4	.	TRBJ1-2	CASSPTQRTYGYTF
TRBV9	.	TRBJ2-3	CASSGRRDADTQYF
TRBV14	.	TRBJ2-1	CASSPRATNNEQFF
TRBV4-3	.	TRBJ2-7	CASSQTDSFGMAQYF